Sequencing of this TCR beta chain was carried out in a study of T cell repertoires in aging, cancer and after chemotherapy. Study-wide context: Glioblastoma patients receiving temozolomide-based therapy gave paired samples before and after chemotherapy. Around 8.8 million TCR reads were in the whole dataset.

TRB rearrangements spanning V, D and J were amplified using mixed TRB-A/B primers. TCRdb fed the multiplex PCR reads into MiXCR, producing one record per CDR3 protein. Of some 1,600 distinct CDR3 sequences listed, roughly 23% are singletons. Peripheral blood genomic DNA, not sorted cells or RNA, was the template. To note about this clonotype: Its target is unknown.

The CDR3 consists of 14 residues. After removal of 4 bases from V and 6 bases from J, the junction contained 8 bases not matched to a gene. Germline CDR1 DFQATT, CDR2 SNEGSKA (reference sequence). Study-wide points: No conclusions about immunological memory after chemotherapy can be drawn from the repertoire data. Loss of evenness, beyond lost richness, contributed to age-related TCR diversity decline in cancer patients.

The receptor comes from a human donor with a solid tumor. V usage is TRBV20-1 and J usage is TRBJ2-1, with 8 bases lining up with TRBD1. The material sequenced was blood. The CDR3, as DNA: TGCAGTGCTATAGTAGACAGGGGTGGCAATGAGCAGTTCTTC. Translation gives CSAIVDRGGNEQFF.